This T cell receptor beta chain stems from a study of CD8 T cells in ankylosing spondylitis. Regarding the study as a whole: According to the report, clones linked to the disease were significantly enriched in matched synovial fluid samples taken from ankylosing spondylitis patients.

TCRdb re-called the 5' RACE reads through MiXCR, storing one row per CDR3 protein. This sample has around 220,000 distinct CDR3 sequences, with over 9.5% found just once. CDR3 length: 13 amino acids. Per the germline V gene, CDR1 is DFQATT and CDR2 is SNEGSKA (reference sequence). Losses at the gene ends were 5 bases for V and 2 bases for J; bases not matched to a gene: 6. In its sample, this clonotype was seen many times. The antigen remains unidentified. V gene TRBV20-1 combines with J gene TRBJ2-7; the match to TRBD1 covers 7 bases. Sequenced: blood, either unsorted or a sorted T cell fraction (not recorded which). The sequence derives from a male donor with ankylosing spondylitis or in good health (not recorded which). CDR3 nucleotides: TGCAGTGCTGGACAGGATAAAACCTACGAGCAGTACTTC. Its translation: CSAGQDKTYEQYF.